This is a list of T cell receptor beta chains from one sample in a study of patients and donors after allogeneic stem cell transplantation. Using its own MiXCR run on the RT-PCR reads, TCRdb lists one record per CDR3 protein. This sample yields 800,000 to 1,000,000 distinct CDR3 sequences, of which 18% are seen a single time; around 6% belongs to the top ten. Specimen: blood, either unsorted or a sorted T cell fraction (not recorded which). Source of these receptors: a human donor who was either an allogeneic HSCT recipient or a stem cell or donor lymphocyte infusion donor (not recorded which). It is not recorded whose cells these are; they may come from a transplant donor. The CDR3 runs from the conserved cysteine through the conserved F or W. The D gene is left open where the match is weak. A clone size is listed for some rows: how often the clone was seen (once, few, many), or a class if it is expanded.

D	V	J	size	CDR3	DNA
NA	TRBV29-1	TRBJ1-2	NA	CSVRRQANYGYTF	TGCAGCGTCCGAAGACAGGCTAACTATGGCTACACCTTC
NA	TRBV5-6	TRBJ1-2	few	CASSLDPWTEDGYTF	TGTGCCAGCAGCTTGGATCCTTGGACAGAGGATGGCTACACCTTC
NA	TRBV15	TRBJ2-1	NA	CATSRSGRTPYNEQFF	TGTGCCACCAGCAGATCTGGGCGGACCCCCTACAATGAGCAGTTCTTC
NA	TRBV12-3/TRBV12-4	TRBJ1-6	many	CASTSWTEINSPLHF	TGTGCCAGCACCTCATGGACAGAGATTAATTCACCCCTCCACTTT
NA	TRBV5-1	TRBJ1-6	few	CASKALEENNSPLHF	TGCGCCAGCAAGGCACTGGAGGAAAATAATTCACCCCTCCACTTT
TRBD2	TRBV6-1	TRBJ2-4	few	CASTTSGSTRAKNIQYF	TGTGCCAGTACGACTAGCGGGAGCACTAGGGCCAAAAACATTCAGTACTTC
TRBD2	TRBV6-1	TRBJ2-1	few	CASSRLATYNEQFF	TGTGCCAGCAGTCGACTAGCTACCTACAATGAGCAGTTCTTC
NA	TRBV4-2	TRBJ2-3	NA	CASSQRVAGTDTQYF	TGTGCCAGCAGCCAACGGGTAGCGGGCACAGATACGCAGTATTTT
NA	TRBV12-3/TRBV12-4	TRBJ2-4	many	CASSLSGGRVVKNIQYF	TGTGCCAGCAGTTTAAGTGGCGGTAGGGTCGTCAAAAACATTCAGTACTTC
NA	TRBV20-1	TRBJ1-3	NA	CSARGDTSSGNTIYF	TGCAGTGCTAGGGGGGACACCAGCTCTGGAAACACCATATATTTT
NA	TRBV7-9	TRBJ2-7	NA	CASSLGVPEQYF	TGTGCCAGCAGCTTAGGGGTCCCTGAGCAGTACTTC
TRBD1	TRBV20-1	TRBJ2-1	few	CSATYGQGANEQFF	TGCAGTGCTACTTATGGGCAGGGGGCCAATGAGCAGTTCTTC
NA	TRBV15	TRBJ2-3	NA	CATSRDRQSPDTQYF	TGTGCCACCAGCAGAGATAGACAGTCCCCAGATACGCAGTATTTT
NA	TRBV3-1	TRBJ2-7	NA	CASSQDLWDGYEQYF	TGTGCCAGCAGCCAAGATCTTTGGGACGGCTACGAGCAGTACTTC
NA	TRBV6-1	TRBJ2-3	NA	CASSGPPSTDTQYF	TGTGCCAGCAGCGGGCCGCCTAGCACAGATACGCAGTATTTT
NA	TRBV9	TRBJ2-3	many	CASSVGGGGTDTQYF	TGTGCCAGCAGCGTAGGAGGGGGGGGCACAGATACGCAGTATTTT
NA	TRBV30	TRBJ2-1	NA	CALSRGPYNEQFF	TGTGCCTTATCGAGGGGCCCTTACAATGAGCAGTTCTTC
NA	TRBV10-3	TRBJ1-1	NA	CAITDPRAGDTEAFF	TGTGCCATCACCGATCCCAGGGCAGGGGACACTGAAGCTTTCTTT
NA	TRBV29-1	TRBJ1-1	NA	CSVRGGGNTEAFF	TGCAGCGTCCGCGGGGGGGGGAACACTGAAGCTTTCTTT
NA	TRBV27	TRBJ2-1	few	CASSHEGETYNEQFF	TGTGCCAGCAGTCATGAGGGGGAGACCTACAATGAGCAGTTCTTC
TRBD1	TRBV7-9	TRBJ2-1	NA	CASSSDRSYNEQFF	TGTGCCAGCAGCTCGGACAGGAGCTACAATGAGCAGTTCTTC
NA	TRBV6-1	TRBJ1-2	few	CASSDRGDGYTF	TGTGCCAGCAGTGACAGGGGAGATGGCTACACCTTC
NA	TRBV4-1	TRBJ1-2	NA	CASSHPRGGHYGYTF	TGCGCCAGCAGCCATCCAAGGGGGGGCCACTATGGCTACACCTTC
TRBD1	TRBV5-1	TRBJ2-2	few	CASSQTGFGPGELFF	TGCGCCAGCAGCCAGACAGGGTTCGGCCCCGGGGAGCTGTTTTTT
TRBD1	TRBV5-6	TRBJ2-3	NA	CASSLFTGGVTDTQYF	TGTGCCAGCAGCTTGTTCACAGGGGGTGTCACAGATACGCAGTATTTT
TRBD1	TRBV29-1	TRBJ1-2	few	CSVDRQGANYGYTF	TGCAGCGTTGATAGACAGGGGGCGAACTATGGCTACACCTTC
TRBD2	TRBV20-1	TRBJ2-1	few	CSANPQRGGQEFF	TGCAGTGCAAACCCTCAGCGGGGGGGCCAGGAGTTCTTC
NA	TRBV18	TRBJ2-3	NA	CASSPRDTRDTQYF	TGTGCCAGCTCACCACGGGACACGAGGGATACGCAGTATTTT
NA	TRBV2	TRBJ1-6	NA	CASREDNSPLHF	TGTGCCAGCAGGGAAGATAATTCACCCCTCCACTTT
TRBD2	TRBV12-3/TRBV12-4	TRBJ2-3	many	CASKLAGAGDTQYF	TGTGCCAGCAAACTAGCGGGGGCGGGGGATACGCAGTATTTT
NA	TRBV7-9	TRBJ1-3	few	CASSRLTTLGDTIYF	TGTGCCAGCAGCCGATTGACCACTTTAGGAGACACCATATATTTT
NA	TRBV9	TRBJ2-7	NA	CASSVEGAGRDEQYF	TGTGCCAGCAGCGTAGAAGGGGCGGGTAGGGACGAGCAGTACTTC
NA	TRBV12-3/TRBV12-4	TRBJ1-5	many	CASSSGNQPQHF	TGTGCCAGCAGTTCAGGCAATCAGCCCCAGCATTTT
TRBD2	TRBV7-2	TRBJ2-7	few	CASSLSGTSGFPYEQYF	TGTGCCAGCAGCCTATCCGGGACTAGCGGTTTTCCCTACGAGCAGTACTTC
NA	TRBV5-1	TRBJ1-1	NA	CASSLVGRGMNTEAFF	TGCGCCAGCAGCTTGGTGGGCAGGGGCATGAACACTGAAGCTTTCTTT
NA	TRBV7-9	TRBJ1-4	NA	CASSYPGHRFF	TGTGCCAGCAGCTATCCGGGACATAGGTTTTTT
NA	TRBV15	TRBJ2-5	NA	CATSRVALGQETQYF	TGTGCCACCAGCAGAGTAGCGTTAGGGCAAGAGACCCAGTACTTC
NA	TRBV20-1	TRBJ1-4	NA	CSANQGERGEKLFF	TGCAGTGCAAATCAGGGAGAGCGGGGTGAAAAACTGTTTTTT
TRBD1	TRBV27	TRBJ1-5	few	CASSGQGYQPQHF	TGTGCCAGCAGTGGACAGGGTTACCAGCCCCAGCATTTT
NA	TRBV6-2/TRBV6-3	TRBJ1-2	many	CASRPGTYGYTF	TGTGCCAGCAGACCCGGGACCTATGGCTACACCTTC
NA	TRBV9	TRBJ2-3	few	CASSVLEGLSTDTQYF	TGTGCCAGCAGCGTATTGGAGGGCCTTAGCACAGATACGCAGTATTTT
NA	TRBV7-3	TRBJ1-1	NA	CASSRGLMNTEAFF	TGTGCCAGCAGCAGGGGACTGATGAACACTGAAGCTTTCTTT
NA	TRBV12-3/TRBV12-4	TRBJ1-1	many	CASSRDWGTEAFF	TGTGCCAGCAGCCGCGACTGGGGCACTGAAGCTTTCTTT
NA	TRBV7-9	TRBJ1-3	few	CASSYLTGTGNTIYF	TGTGCCAGCAGCTACCTTACAGGGACTGGAAACACCATATATTTT
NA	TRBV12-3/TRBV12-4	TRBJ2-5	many	CASSPAGLGETQYF	TGTGCCAGCAGCCCGGCCGGATTGGGAGAGACCCAGTACTTC
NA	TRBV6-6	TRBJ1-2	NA	CASSRQVNYGYTF	TGTGCCAGCAGTCGACAGGTTAACTATGGCTACACCTTC
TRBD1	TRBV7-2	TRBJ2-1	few	CASSSIAGTGNEQFF	TGTGCCAGCAGCTCAATAGCCGGGACAGGGAATGAGCAGTTCTTC
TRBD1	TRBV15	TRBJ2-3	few	CATSRPKPGQGASNTQYF	TGTGCCACCAGCAGACCTAAACCGGGACAGGGGGCGAGTAATACGCAGTATTTT
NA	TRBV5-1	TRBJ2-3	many	CASSLDRSTDTQYF	TGCGCCAGCAGCTTGGACAGGAGCACAGATACGCAGTATTTT
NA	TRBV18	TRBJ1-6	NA	CASSPLLTNNSPLHF	TGTGCCAGCTCACCACTACTCACCAATAATTCACCCCTCCACTTT